One sample yielded the 4 T cell receptor beta chains listed below, sequenced in a study of T cell repertoires in aging, cancer and after chemotherapy. Multiplex touch-down PCR with TRB-A/B primers amplified rearranged V-D-J TRB sequences. TCRdb fed the multiplex PCR reads into MiXCR, producing one record per CDR3 protein. The table includes about 13,000 distinct CDR3 sequences, roughly 28% detected once. The template was genomic DNA from peripheral blood, not RNA. Input material: blood. These receptors came from a human donor in good health.

This clonotype counts as medium-sized (0.01 to 0.1%). This chain connects TRBV20-1 to TRBJ1-2; D remains ambiguous. The CDR3 extends over 15 amino acids. Germline CDR1 DFQATT, CDR2 SNEGSKA (reference sequence). Trimming left V 0 bases short and J 4 bases short, with 15 bases between. The CDR3 coding sequence is TGCAGTGCTAGAGATGATGGTTTTTCCGTCTATGGCTACACCTTC. It yields the protein CSARDDGFSVYGYTF.

This clonotype was counted a few times. The rearrangement uses TRBV6-6 and TRBJ2-2; 9 bases are a match to TRBD1. The V and J ends lost 6 bases and 3 bases, in that order; junction bases with no gene match: 8. This CDR3 comprises 16 residues. CDR1 is MNHNY and CDR2 is SVGAGI in the germline V gene (reference sequence). The CDR3: CASRKQGASDTGELFF. CDR3 DNA: TGTGCCAGCAGAAAACAGGGGGCGAGTGACACCGGGGAGCTGTTTTTT.

This clonotype has more than one count but fewer than ten. This chain uses TRBV20-1 with TRBJ1-6; no clear D gene. The CDR3 runs 11 residues. Germline V gene lookup returns CDR1 DFQATT and CDR2 SNEGSKA (reference sequence). The ends were cut back, 3 bases at V and 7 bases at J, with 4 bases in the middle. This CDR3 reads CSASKNSPLHF. Here the CDR3 DNA reads TGCAGTGCTAGTAAGAATTCACCCCTCCACTTT.

Comments on this clonotype: Being one base from a much bigger clone, this may be a read error. This sequence joins TRBV28 and TRBJ1-3, with 10 nucleotides matching TRBD1. The J segment lost 0 bases and the V segment lost 5 bases, leaving 10 bases of the junction unmatched. This CDR3 has 18 amino acids. CDR1 is MDHEN, CDR2 SYDVKM, per germline. Written as DNA, the CDR3 is TGTGCCAGCAGTGAGTACGGGACAGGGGCTTACTCTGGAAACACCATATATTTT. It yields the protein CASSEYGTGAYSGNTIYF.